The rows below give T cell receptor beta chains drawn from one sample of a study of shared T cell receptors in the human thymus. Generated by immunoSEQ multiplex PCR, the TCRdb table keeps only in-frame clones and is missing some. Of 700,000 or so clones in the sample, 80% to 90% were seen once. This sample also appeared in a second study, on human thymus T cells.

Sequencing was done on a sample of thymocytes. These receptors came from a girl less than two years old with a congenital heart defect. The CDR3 runs from the conserved cysteine through the conserved F or W.

CDR3 | J | V
CASSAEGRVCNEQFF | TRBJ2-1 | TRBV18
CATSGADHERNTIYF | TRBJ1-3 | TRBV15
CASRTTGGVGGELFF | TRBJ2-2 | TRBV6-4
CASSEMGEGGYTF | TRBJ1-2 | TRBV6-1
CASSLGRGPGYTF | TRBJ1-2 | TRBV5-1
CASSVPRQGAEAFF | TRBJ1-1 | TRBV27
CASSEAVSGTSSYEQYF | TRBJ2-7 | TRBV6-1
CASSLGQGSPGNTIYF | TRBJ1-3 | TRBV13
CASSRQTVYGYTF | TRBJ1-2 | TRBV11-3
CASSFGQSTGELFF | TRBJ2-2 | TRBV28
CASSMGQGAEGANVLTF | TRBJ2-6 | TRBV19
CASSQDQPRGDLTYNEQFF | TRBJ2-1 | TRBV4-2
CAWSAGQGDTEAFF | TRBJ1-1 | TRBV30
CASSLKQGANYGYTF | TRBJ1-2 | TRBV7-8
CASSQGETGLDDEQYF | TRBJ2-7 | TRBV14
CATSRRQGNSPLHF | TRBJ1-6 | TRBV15
CASSVGILTGEKLFF | TRBJ1-4 | TRBV9
CASTDRANEQFF | TRBJ2-1 | TRBV6-1
CASSEGQRKYSGANVLTF | TRBJ2-6 | TRBV14
CASSSRGYEQYF | TRBJ2-7 | TRBV5-6
CASSLEQGRPEKLFF | TRBJ1-4 | TRBV5-1
CASSGVLVRQYEQYF | TRBJ2-7 | TRBV2
CASSLGLRGVSPIAYEQYF | TRBJ2-7 | TRBV7-2
CSVEDGYSGNTIYF | TRBJ1-3 | TRBV29-1
CASSLLRGIGYTF | TRBJ1-2 | TRBV7-9
CSASYNEQFF | TRBJ2-1 | TRBV20-1
CASSAGQGLREQYF | TRBJ2-7 | TRBV9
CASSFLAGDTDTQYF | TRBJ2-3 | TRBV7-2
CASSLCSEGQGNGRYGYTF | TRBJ1-2 | TRBV5-6
CASSLWPLGGVNEKLFF | TRBJ1-4 | TRBV7-6
CASSKHEYRDTLNTEAFF | TRBJ1-1 | TRBV9
CASSEDRGLVASSSSYNEQFF | TRBJ2-1 | TRBV2
CASSFGDRLAGGPGYNEQFF | TRBJ2-1 | TRBV12-1
CASSTGLAGDEQFF | TRBJ2-1 | TRBV21-1
CASSLGLRGGSYEQYF | TRBJ2-7 | TRBV5-4
CASSYTGEETQYF | TRBJ2-5 | TRBV6-5
CASSRTGRDGYTF | TRBJ1-2 | TRBV25-1
CASSKKGMWTF | TRBJ1-2 | TRBV27
CASSLAAEGRGLNYGYTF | TRBJ1-2 | TRBV7-9
CASRPGDPRWTDTQYF | TRBJ2-3 | TRBV6-7
CASSLGGLGTEAFF | TRBJ1-1 | TRBV27
CASSAHLQVRNGYTF | TRBJ1-2 | TRBV2
CASSQEETGGEYITEAFF | TRBJ1-1 | TRBV4-3
CASSQIEQVGAGTGELFF | TRBJ2-2 | TRBV4-1
CASSLCGGGEQYF | TRBJ2-7 | TRBV28
CASSSGQPTFGEQYF | TRBJ2-7 | TRBV5-1
CASSGDRNTEAFF | TRBJ1-1 | TRBV25-1
CATSRLVGQTYEQYF | TRBJ2-7 | TRBV15